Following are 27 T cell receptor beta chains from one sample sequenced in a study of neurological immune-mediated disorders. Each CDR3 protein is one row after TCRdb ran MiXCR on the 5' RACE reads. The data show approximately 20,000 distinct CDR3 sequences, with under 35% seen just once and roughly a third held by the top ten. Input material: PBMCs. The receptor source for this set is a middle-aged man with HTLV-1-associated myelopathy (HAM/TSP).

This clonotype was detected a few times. The CDR3 is CASSMFGQTSYEQYF. CDR3 nucleotides: TGTGCCAGTAGTATGTTCGGACAGACCTCCTACGAGCAGTACTTC. The chain carries TRBV19 and TRBJ2-7, with a tentative D call TRBD1 (6 bases). Germline-derived CDR1 and CDR2 are LNHDA and SQIVND (reference sequence). The CDR3 contains 15 residues. Between the trimmed V and J ends, which lost 3 bases and 0 bases, there was a span of 12 bases. The complete variable domain, with remaining parts taken from reference TRBV19 and TRBJ2-7, reads DGGITQSPKYLFRKEGQNVTLSCEQNLNHDAMYWYRQDPGQGLRLIYYSQIVNDFQKGDIAEGYSVSREKKESFPLTVTSAQKNPTAFYLCASSMFGQTSYEQYFGPGTRLTVT.

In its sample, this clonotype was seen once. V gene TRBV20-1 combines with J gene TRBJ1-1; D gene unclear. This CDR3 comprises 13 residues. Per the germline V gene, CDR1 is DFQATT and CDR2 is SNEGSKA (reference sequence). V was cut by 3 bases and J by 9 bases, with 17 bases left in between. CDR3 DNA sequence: TGCAGTGCTAGTTCAGATGACGGAGGGAAAGCTTTCTTT. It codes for CSASSDDGGKAFF.

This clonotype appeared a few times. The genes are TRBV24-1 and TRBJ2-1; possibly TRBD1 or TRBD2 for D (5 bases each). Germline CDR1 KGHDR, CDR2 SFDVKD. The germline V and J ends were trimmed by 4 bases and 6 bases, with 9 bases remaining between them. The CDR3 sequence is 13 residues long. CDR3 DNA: TGTGCCACCAGTGACGGGGCCCGCAATGAGCAGTTCTTC. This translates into CATSDGARNEQFF.

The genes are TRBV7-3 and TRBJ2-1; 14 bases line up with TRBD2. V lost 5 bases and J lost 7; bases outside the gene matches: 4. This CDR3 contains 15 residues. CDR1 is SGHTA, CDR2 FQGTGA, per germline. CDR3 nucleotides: TGTGCCAGCAGCCCGAGGACTAGCGGGGGGAATGAGCAGTTCTTC. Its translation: CASSPRTSGGNEQFF.

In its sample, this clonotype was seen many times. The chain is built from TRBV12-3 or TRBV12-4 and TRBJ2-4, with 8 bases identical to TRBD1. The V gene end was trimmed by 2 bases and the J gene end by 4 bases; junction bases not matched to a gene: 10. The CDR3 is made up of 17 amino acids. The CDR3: CASSLYTRGREKNIQYF. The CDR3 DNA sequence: TGTGCCAGCAGTTTATATACCAGGGGGCGCGAGAAAAACATTCAGTACTTC.

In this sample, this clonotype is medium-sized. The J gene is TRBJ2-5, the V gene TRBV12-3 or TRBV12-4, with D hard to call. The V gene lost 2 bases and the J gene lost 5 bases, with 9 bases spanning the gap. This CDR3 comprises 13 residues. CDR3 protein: CASSLRRSETQYF. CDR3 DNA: TGTGCCAGCAGTTTACGGCGATCGGAGACCCAGTACTTC.

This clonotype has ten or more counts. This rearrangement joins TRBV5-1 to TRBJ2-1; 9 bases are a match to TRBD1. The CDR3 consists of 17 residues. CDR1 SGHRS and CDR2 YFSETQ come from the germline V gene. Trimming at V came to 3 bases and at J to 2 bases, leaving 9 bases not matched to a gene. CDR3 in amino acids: CASSYSPGTGTYNEQFF. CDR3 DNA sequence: TGCGCCAGCAGCTACTCGCCCGGGACAGGGACCTACAATGAGCAGTTCTTC. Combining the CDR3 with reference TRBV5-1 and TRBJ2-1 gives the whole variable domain KAGVTQTPRYLIKTRGQQVTLSCSPISGHRSVSWYQQTPGQGLQFLFEYFSETQRNKGNFPGRFSGRQFSNSRSEMNVSTLELGDSALYLCASSYSPGTGTYNEQFFGPGTRLTVL.

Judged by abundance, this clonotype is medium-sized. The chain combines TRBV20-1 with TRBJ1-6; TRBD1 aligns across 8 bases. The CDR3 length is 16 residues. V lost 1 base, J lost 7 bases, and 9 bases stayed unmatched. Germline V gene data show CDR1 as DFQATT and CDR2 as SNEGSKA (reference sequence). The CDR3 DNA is TGCAGTGCTAGAGGCCGTCGGGCAGGGGGCAATTCACCCCTCCACTTT. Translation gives CSARGRRAGGNSPLHF.

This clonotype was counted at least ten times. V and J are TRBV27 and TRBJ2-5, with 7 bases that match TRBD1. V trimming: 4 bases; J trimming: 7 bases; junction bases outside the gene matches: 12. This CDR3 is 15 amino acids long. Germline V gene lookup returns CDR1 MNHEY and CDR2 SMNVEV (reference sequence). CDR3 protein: CASSSGTAAQGTQYF. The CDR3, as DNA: TGTGCCAGCAGTTCCGGGACAGCAGCCCAGGGGACCCAGTACTTC.

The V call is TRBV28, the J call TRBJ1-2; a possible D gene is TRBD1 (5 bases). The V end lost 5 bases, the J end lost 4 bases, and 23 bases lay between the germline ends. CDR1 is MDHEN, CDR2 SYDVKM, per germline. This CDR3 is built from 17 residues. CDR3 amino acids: CASSQRGFRQRGYGYTF. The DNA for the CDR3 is TGTGCCAGCAGTCAACGGGGTTTTAGGCAAAGGGGCTATGGCTACACCTTC.

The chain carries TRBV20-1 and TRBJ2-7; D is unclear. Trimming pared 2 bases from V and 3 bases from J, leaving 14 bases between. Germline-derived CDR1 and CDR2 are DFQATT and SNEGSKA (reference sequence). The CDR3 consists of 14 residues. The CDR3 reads CSARQQSLYYEQYF. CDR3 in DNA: TGCAGTGCTAGACAACAGAGCCTATACTACGAGCAGTACTTC.

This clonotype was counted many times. This CDR3 is CASTTRGMEQFF. The CDR3 DNA follows: TGCGCCAGCACTACCAGGGGTATGGAGCAGTTCTTC. The chain has TRBV10-2 and TRBJ2-1; D may be TRBD1 (6 bases). From germline, CDR1 is WSHSY and CDR2 SAAADI. This CDR3 comprises 12 residues. V lost 7 bases, J lost 10 bases, and 14 bases lay in between.

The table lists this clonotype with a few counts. The CDR3 spells CSASRQSTDTQYF. The CDR3 DNA sequence: TGCAGTGCTAGCCGCCAATCCACAGATACGCAGTATTTT. The V and J genes are TRBV20-1 and TRBJ2-3; unclear D gene. The ends were cut back, 3 bases at V and 2 bases at J, with 9 bases in the middle. The germline V gene encodes CDR1 DFQATT and CDR2 SNEGSKA (reference sequence). This CDR3 is 13 amino acids long.

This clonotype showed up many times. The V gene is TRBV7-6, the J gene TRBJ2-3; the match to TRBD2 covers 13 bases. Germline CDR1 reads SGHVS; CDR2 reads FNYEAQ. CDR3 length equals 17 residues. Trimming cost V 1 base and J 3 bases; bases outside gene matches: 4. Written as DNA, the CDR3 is TGTGCCAGCAGCTTAGGACTAGCGGGGGGAACGACAGATACGCAGTATTTT. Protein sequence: CASSLGLAGGTTDTQYF. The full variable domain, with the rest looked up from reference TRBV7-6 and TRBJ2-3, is GAGVSQSPRYKVTKRGQDVALRCDPISGHVSLYWYRQALGQGPEFLTYFNYEAQQDKSGLPNDRFSAERPEGSISTLTIQRTEQRDSAMYRCASSLGLAGGTTDTQYFGPGTRLTVL.

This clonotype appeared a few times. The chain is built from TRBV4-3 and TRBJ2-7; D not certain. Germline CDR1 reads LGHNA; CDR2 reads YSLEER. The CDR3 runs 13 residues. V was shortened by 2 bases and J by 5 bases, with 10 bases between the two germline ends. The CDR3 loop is CASSQSLQHEQYF. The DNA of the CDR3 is TGCGCCAGCAGCCAATCGCTGCAGCACGAGCAGTACTTC.

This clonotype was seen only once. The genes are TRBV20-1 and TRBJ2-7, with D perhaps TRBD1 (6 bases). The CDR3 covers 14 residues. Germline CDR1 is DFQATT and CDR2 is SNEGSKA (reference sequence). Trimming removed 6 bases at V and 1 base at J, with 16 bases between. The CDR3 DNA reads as TGCAGTGCGGGCCCGATCGGACAGTCCTACGAGCAGTACTTC. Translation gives CSAGPIGQSYEQYF.

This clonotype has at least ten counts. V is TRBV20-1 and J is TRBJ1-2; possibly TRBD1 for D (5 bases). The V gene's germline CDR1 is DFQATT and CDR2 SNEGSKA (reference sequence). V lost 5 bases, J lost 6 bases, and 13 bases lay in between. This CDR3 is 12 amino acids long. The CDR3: CSARGIGHGYTF. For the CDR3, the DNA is TGCAGTGCTCGGGGGATCGGACATGGCTACACCTTC.

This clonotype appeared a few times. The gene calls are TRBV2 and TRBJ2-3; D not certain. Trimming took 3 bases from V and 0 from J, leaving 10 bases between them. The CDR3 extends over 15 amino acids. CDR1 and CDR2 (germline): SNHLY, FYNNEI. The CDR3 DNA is TGTGCCAGCAGTGACCGGGCTAGGAGCACAGATACGCAGTATTTT. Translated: CASSDRARSTDTQYF.

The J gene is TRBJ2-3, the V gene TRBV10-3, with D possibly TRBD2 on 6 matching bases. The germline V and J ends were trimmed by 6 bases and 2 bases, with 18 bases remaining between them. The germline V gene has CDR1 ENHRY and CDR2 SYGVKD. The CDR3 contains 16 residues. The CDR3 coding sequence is TGTGCCATCAGACCGACTAGTAGCCGATACACAGATACGCAGTATTTT. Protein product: CAIRPTSSRYTDTQYF.

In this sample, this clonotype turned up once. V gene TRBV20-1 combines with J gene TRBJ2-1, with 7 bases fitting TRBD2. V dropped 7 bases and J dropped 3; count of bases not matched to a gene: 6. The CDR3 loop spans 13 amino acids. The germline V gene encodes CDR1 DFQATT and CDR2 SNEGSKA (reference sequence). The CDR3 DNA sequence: TGCAGTGGAAAAAGCGGGGTCTACAATGAGCAGTTCTTC. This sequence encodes CSGKSGVYNEQFF.

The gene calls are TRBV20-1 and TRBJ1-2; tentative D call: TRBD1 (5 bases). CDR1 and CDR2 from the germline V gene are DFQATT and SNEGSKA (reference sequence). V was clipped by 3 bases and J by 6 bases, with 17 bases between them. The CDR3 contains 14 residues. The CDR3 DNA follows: TGCAGTGCTAGCCGCCGGGGGGAGGGGAATGGCTACACCTTC. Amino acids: CSASRRGEGNGYTF.

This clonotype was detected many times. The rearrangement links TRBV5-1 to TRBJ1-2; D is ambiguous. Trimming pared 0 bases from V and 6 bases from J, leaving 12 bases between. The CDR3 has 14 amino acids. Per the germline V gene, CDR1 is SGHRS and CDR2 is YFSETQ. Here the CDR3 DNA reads TGCGCCAGCAGCTTGGGACGGCCCGAAGATGGCTACACCTTC. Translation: CASSLGRPEDGYTF.

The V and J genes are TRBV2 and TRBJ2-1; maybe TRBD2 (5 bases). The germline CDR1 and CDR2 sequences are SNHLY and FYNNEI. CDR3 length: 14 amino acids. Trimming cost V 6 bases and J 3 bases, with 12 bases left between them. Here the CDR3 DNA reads TGTGCCAGCAGGGTAGGGAGCTTCTACAATGAGCAGTTCTTC. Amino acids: CASRVGSFYNEQFF.

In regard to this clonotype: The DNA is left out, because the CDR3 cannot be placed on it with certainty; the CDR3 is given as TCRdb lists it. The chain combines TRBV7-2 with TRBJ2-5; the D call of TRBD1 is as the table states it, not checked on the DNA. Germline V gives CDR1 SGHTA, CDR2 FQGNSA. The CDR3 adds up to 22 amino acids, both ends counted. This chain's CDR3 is CASSFYICSAHNPTGRQETQYF.

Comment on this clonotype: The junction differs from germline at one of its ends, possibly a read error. For the CDR3, the DNA is TGTTCCAGCAGCGAGGACCCGAATCAGCCCCAGCATTTT. Protein product: CSSSEDPNQPQHF. V gene TRBV11-3 combines with J gene TRBJ1-5; the D is unclear. Germline CDR1 SGHNT, CDR2 YENEEA. This CDR3 contains 13 residues.

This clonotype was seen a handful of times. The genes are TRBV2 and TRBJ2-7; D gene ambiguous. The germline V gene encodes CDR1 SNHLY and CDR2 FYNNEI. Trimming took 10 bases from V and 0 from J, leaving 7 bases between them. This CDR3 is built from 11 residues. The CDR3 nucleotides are TGTGCCAACAGAGCCTCCTACGAGCAGTACTTC. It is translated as CANRASYEQYF.

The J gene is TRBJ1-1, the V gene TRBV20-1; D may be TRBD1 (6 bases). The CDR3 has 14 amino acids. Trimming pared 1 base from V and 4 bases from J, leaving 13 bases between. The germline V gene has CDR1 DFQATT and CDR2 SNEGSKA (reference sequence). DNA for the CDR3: TGCAGTGCTAGAGCAGGGGCAGAGGCCACTGAAGCTTTCTTT. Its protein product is CSARAGAEATEAFF.